This entry features one TCR beta chain sequence. Its antigen is as yet unknown. Sequenced material consisted of expressed TCRB transcripts (all of the isolated RNA was reverse transcribed). The table came from immunoSEQ multiplex PCR; TCRdb's copy has only in-frame clones and leaves some out. The sample holds more than 300,000 clones, 9.3% seen once. This entry comes from a study of beta chain features in type 1 diabetes. Overall study results and limits: PCR might preferentially amplify shorter templates, equally in patients and controls. The study found fewer insertions and more deletions at VDJ junctions in type 1 diabetes patients. The study found moderately but significantly shorter TCRB CDR3s in all four CD4+ subsets of Type 1 diabetes patients.

The germline V and J ends were trimmed by 2 bases and 8 bases, with 19 bases remaining between them. Germline V gene sequence: CDR1 SGHVS, CDR2 FNYEAQ. The CDR3 loop spans 15 amino acids. The sequenced sample was central memory CD4+ T cells from blood. This sequence joins TRBV7-6 and TRBJ2-7; either TRBD1 or TRBD2 may fit D (5 bases each). The sequence was obtained from a man aged 25 to 40 with type 1 diabetes. CDR3 loop: CASSLISDGATKQYF. CDR3 nucleotides: TGTGCCAGCAGCTTAATCTCAGACGGGGCTACGAAGCAGTACTTC. Together with reference TRBV7-6 and TRBJ2-7, the CDR3 gives the full variable domain: GAGVSQSPRYKVTKRGQDVALRCDPISGHVSLYWYRQALGQGPEFLTYFNYEAQQDKSGLPNDRFSAERPEGSISTLTIQRTEQRDSAMYRCASSLISDGATKQYFGPGTRLTVT.